This TCR beta chain was sequenced in a study of blood T cell repertoires in COVID-19. As for the study in general: Samples representing acute and convalescent COVID-19 were sourced from the United States, Italy and Spain. T cells, B-cell-depleted T cells, or PBMCs provided the cDNA or gDNA that served as material.

The CDR3 extends over 15 amino acids. The V segment lost 5 bases and the J segment 2 bases; nucleotides outside the gene matches: 3. Germline V CDR1 and CDR2: SGHVS, FNYEAQ. Original processing notes: Reference gene primer amplification yielded estimated nucleated cell counts. Generated by immunoSEQ multiplex PCR, the TCRdb table keeps only in-frame clones and is missing some. That table gives V, J and clone size, and the DNA gave D and trimming. The sample has tens of thousands of clones, about 90% seen once. Sequenced material: peripheral blood. This chain connects TRBV7-6 to TRBJ1-5; 10 positions match TRBD1. The clonotype comes from a human donor in a cohort sampled during active COVID-19. This CDR3 reads CASSPTGGGNQPQHF. The CDR3 bases are TGTGCCAGCAGCCCGACAGGGGGCGGCAATCAGCCCCAGCATTTT.